The 21 T cell receptor beta chains presented below share a single source sample, sequenced in a study of CD8 T cells in Susac syndrome. RNA, at about 0.45 to 1 ug, was reverse transcribed with random hexamers. TCRdb processed the immunoSEQ multiplex PCR reads anew with MiXCR; each CDR3 protein has one entry. This sample yields about 210,000 distinct CDR3 sequences, of which 94% are seen a single time; approximately 0.15% belongs to the top ten. The specimen sequenced was CD4+ T cells from PBMCs. These receptors were taken from a human donor with Susac syndrome.

J is TRBJ2-3 and V is TRBV29-1, with D uncertain. Per the germline V gene, CDR1 is SQVTM and CDR2 is ANQGSEA. The CDR3 is 12 residues long. Trimming left V 0 bases short and J 5 bases short, with 6 bases between. The CDR3 is CSVEEPGDTQYF. In nucleotides, the CDR3 is TGCAGCGTTGAAGAACCCGGAGATACGCAGTATTTT.

V and J are TRBV5-1 and TRBJ2-3; 7 bases map to TRBD1. From germline, CDR1 is SGHRS and CDR2 YFSETQ. Germline trimming cut 3 bases from V and 0 bases from J; bases unmatched to any gene: 7. The CDR3 runs 16 residues. CDR3 region: CASSWIRQGSTDTQYF. CDR3 nucleotide sequence: TGCGCCAGCAGCTGGATTCGACAGGGTAGCACAGATACGCAGTATTTT.

Notes on this clonotype: At one boundary the junction diverges from the germline segment, which might be a read error. V usage is TRBV20-1 and J usage is TRBJ2-4; D ambiguous. This CDR3 is built from 13 residues. Germline V gene lookup returns CDR1 DFQATT and CDR2 SNEGSKA (reference sequence). CDR3 sequence (DNA): TGCTGTGCCCCCCTCCTGACATCAAACATTCAGTACTTC. It codes for CCAPLLTSNIQYF.

This sequence joins TRBV24-1 and TRBJ1-2; TRBD1 agrees at 8 bases. The germline V gene encodes CDR1 KGHDR and CDR2 SFDVKD. CDR3 length: 15 residues. Germline trimming cut 4 bases from V and 1 base from J; bases unmatched to any gene: 4. The CDR3 DNA reads TGTGCCACCAGTGACCCCGACAGGGGTAACTATGGCTACACCTTC. Its protein is CATSDPDRGNYGYTF.

V gene TRBV3-1 combines with J gene TRBJ2-4; TRBD1 is a possible D gene (6 bases). This CDR3 region has 15 residues. Per the germline V gene, CDR1 is LGHDT and CDR2 is YNNKEL (reference sequence). V was shortened by 3 bases and J by 0 bases, with 9 bases between the two germline ends. In DNA form, the CDR3 reads TGTGCCAGCAGCCATACAGGGCTAGCCAAAAACATTCAGTACTTC. Amino acid sequence: CASSHTGLAKNIQYF.

As DNA, the CDR3 is TGTGCCAGCAGCCTACCGGGACTAGCGGTGACAGATACGCAGTATTTT. Translation gives CASSLPGLAVTDTQYF. The chain is built from TRBV6-6 and TRBJ2-3, with 11 positions matching TRBD2. The CDR3 is made up of 16 amino acids. CDR1 and CDR2 (germline): MNHNY, SVGAGI (reference sequence). J lost 3 bases, V lost 6 bases, and 8 bases had no gene match.

This clonotype has more than one count but fewer than ten. This chain joins TRBV4-3 and TRBJ1-6, with a possible D match to TRBD1 (6 bases). V was pared by 0 bases and J by 7 bases, with 10 bases between. Germline lookup yields CDR1 LGHNA and CDR2 YSLEER. This CDR3 has 15 amino acids. The CDR3 is CASSQDSRGNSPLHF. CDR3 DNA: TGCGCCAGCAGCCAAGACAGCAGGGGAAATTCACCCCTCCACTTT.

This clonotype is a singleton in its sample. The V call is TRBV5-5, the J call TRBJ1-6; D is unclear. The CDR3 loop spans 15 amino acids. The germline gives CDR1 SGHKS, CDR2 YYEKEE (reference sequence). With 2 bases removed from V and 7 bases from J, the gap between germline ends came to 13 bases. Here the CDR3 DNA reads TGTGCCAGCAGCTTTGAAGGTTGGATAAATTCACCCCTCCACTTT. Its translation: CASSFEGWINSPLHF.

The chain joins TRBV4-2 to TRBJ2-5, with 13 bases fitting TRBD2. CDR3 length: 20 amino acids. From germline, CDR1 is LGHNA and CDR2 YNFKEQ. Trimming cost V 4 bases and J 1 base; bases outside gene matches: 15. The CDR3 loop reads CASSLRPGLAGPNRQETQYF. The CDR3 DNA reads as TGTGCCAGCAGCCTTCGACCGGGACTAGCGGGGCCCAACCGCCAAGAGACCCAGTACTTC.

V and J are TRBV2 and TRBJ1-2; D possibly corresponds to TRBD1 (6 bases). The CDR3 is 15 residues long. In germline, CDR1 is SNHLY, CDR2 FYNNEI. V was clipped by 1 base and J by 5 bases, with 14 bases between them. In DNA form, the CDR3 reads TGTGCCAGCAGTGAAGGGCAGGGGTATTCTTATGGCTACACCTTC. Translated: CASSEGQGYSYGYTF.

The chain employs TRBV20-1 and TRBJ1-6; weak D call: TRBD1 (6 bases). CDR1 is DFQATT, CDR2 SNEGSKA, per germline (reference sequence). This CDR3 contains 15 residues. Between the trimmed V and J ends, which lost 3 bases and 9 bases, there was a span of 18 bases. The CDR3: CSARPAGGSGSPLHF. CDR3 DNA sequence: TGCAGTGCTAGGCCCGCGGGGGGCTCGGGTTCACCCCTCCACTTT.

The gene calls are TRBV12-3 or TRBV12-4 and TRBJ1-1; 9 positions match TRBD1. V lost 5 bases and J lost 2; bases outside the gene matches: 3. CDR3 size: 14 residues. CDR3 nucleotide sequence: TGTGCCAGCAGTGAACAGGGGGCTAACACTGAAGCTTTCTTT. It encodes CASSEQGANTEAFF.

V is TRBV12-3 or TRBV12-4 and J is TRBJ1-3; 8 nucleotides agree with TRBD1. V lost 6 bases to trimming and J lost 2 bases; unmatched junction nucleotides: 3. The CDR3 is 14 amino acids. CDR3 DNA sequence: TGTGCCAGCAGACTACAGGGGGCTGGAAACACCATATATTTT. Residues: CASRLQGAGNTIYF.

This chain links TRBV20-1 with TRBJ1-2, with 10 positions matching TRBD1. Germline values: CDR1 DFQATT, CDR2 SNEGSKA (reference sequence). The CDR3 runs 15 residues. Germline trimming cut 0 bases from V and 4 bases from J; bases unmatched to any gene: 5. CDR3 nucleotide sequence: TGCAGTGCTAGAGATCGACAGGGGGCAAGCTATGGCTACACCTTC. Protein product: CSARDRQGASYGYTF.

The chain carries TRBV9 and TRBJ1-3; D not resolved. Germline lookup yields CDR1 SGDLS and CDR2 YYNGEE. Trimming took 3 bases from V and 0 from J, leaving 10 bases between them. This CDR3 has 15 residues. The CDR3 coding sequence is TGTGCCAGCAGCGGGCGACCCTTCTCTGGAAACACCATATATTTT. Protein product: CASSGRPFSGNTIYF.

V and J are TRBV19 and TRBJ1-1; the D is unclear. Germline V CDR1 and CDR2: LNHDA, SQIVND (reference sequence). CDR3 length equals 13 residues. V was cut by 3 bases and J by 6 bases, with 11 bases left in between. The CDR3 spells CASSIRGSPEAFF. The CDR3 DNA follows: TGTGCCAGTAGTATTCGAGGGTCCCCTGAAGCTTTCTTT.

V usage is TRBV6-2 or TRBV6-3 and J usage is TRBJ1-5; D may be TRBD1 (5 bases). The CDR3 has 16 amino acids. Trimming stripped 6 bases from V and 1 base from J, with 16 bases between. Germline V CDR1 and CDR2: MNHEY, SVGEGT. The CDR3 nucleotides read TGTGCCAGCAGGGGAACAGGAATGGACAGCAATCAGCCCCAGCATTTT. Translation gives CASRGTGMDSNQPQHF.

The chain joins TRBV6-1 to TRBJ1-5; D unresolved. In germline, CDR1 is MNHNS, CDR2 SASEGT. V was shortened by 0 bases and J by 1 base, with 10 bases between the two germline ends. The CDR3 is 16 residues long. CDR3 sequence: CASSEAIIQSNQPQHF. The DNA for the CDR3 is TGTGCCAGCAGTGAAGCGATCATTCAGAGCAATCAGCCCCAGCATTTT.

The chain links TRBV9 to TRBJ2-1, with 7 bases fitting TRBD1. The CDR3 length is 15 residues. The V and J ends lost 3 bases and 6 bases, in that order; junction bases with no gene match: 9. CDR1 is SGDLS and CDR2 is YYNGEE in the germline V gene. The CDR3 region is CASSALDRSGNEQFF. CDR3 nucleotides: TGTGCCAGCAGCGCCCTGGACAGGAGCGGCAATGAGCAGTTCTTC.

The V gene is TRBV5-1, the J gene TRBJ1-1; tentative D call: TRBD1 (6 bases). Germline loops: CDR1 SGHRS, CDR2 YFSETQ. The CDR3 is made up of 15 amino acids. Trimming pared 0 bases from V and 6 bases from J, leaving 15 bases between. The CDR3 loop reads CASSLAGTWDAEAFF. The CDR3 DNA reads as TGCGCCAGCAGCTTGGCCGGGACATGGGATGCTGAAGCTTTCTTT.

The chain combines TRBV10-3 with TRBJ1-2; no definite D call. With 7 bases removed from V and 0 bases from J, the gap between germline ends came to 9 bases. Germline assignment: CDR1 ENHRY and CDR2 SYGVKD. The CDR3 runs to 13 residues. The CDR3 DNA reads TGTGCCATCACGGAGTACTCTAACTATGGCTACACCTTC. Amino acid sequence: CAITEYSNYGYTF.